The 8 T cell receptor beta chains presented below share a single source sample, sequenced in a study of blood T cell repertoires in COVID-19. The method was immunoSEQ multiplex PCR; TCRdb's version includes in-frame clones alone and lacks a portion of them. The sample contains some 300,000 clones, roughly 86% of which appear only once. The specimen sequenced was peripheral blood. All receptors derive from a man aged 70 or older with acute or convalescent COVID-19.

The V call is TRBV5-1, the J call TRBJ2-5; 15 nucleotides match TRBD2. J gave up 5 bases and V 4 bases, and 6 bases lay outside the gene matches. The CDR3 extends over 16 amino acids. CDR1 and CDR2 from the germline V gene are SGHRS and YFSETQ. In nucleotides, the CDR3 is TGCGCCAGCAGCGGATCCGGGACTAGCGGGGGGGAGACCCAGTACTTC. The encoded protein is CASSGSGTSGGETQYF.

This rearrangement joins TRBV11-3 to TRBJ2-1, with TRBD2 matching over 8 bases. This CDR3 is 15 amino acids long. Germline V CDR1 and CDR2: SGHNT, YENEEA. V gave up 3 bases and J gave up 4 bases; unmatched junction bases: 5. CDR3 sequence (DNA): TGTGCCAGCAGCTTGCGACTAGCGCCATACAATGAGCAGTTCTTC. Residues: CASSLRLAPYNEQFF.

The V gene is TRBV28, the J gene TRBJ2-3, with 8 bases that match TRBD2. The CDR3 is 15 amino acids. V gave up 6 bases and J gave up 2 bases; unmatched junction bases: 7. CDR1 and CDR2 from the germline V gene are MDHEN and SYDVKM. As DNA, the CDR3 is TGTGCCAGCAGCCCCCTGCGGGGGGCCACAGATACGCAGTATTTT. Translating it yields CASSPLRGATDTQYF.

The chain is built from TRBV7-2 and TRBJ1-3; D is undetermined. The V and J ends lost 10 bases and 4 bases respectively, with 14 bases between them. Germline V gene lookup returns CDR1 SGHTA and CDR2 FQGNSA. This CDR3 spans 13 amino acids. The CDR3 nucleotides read TGTGCCACGAAGGAGCGGGGAGGAAACACCATATATTTT. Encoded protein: CATKERGGNTIYF.

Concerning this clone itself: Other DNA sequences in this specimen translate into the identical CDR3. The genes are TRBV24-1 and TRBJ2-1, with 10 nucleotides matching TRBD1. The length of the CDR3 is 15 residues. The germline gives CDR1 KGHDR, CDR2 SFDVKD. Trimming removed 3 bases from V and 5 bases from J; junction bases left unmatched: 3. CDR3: CATSDPGQGDNEQFF. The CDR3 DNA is TGTGCCACCAGTGATCCCGGACAGGGGGACAATGAGCAGTTCTTC.

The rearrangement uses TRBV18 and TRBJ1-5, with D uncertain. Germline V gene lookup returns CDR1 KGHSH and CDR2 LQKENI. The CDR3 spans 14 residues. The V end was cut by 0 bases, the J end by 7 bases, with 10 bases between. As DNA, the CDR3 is TGTGCCAGCTCACCACCCCCAGTCGGGCAGCCCCAGCATTTT. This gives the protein CASSPPPVGQPQHF. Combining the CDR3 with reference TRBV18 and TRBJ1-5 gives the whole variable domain NAGVMQNPRHLVRRRGQEARLRCSPMKGHSHVYWYRQLPEEGLKFMVYLQKENIIDESGMPKERFSAEFPKEGPSILRIQQVVRGDSAAYFCASSPPPVGQPQHFGDGTRLSIL.

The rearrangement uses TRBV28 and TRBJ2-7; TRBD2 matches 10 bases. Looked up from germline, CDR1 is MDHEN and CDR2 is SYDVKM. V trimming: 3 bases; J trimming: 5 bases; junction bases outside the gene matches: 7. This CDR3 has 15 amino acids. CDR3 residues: CASSFSSGSRHEQYF. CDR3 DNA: TGTGCCAGCAGTTTCTCTAGCGGGAGTCGACACGAGCAGTACTTC. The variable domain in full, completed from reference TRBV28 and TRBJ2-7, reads DVKVTQSSRYLVKRTGEKVFLECVQDMDHENMFWYRQDPGLGLRLIYFSYDVKMKEKGDIPEGYSVSREKKERFSLILESASTNQTSMYLCASSFSSGSRHEQYFGPGTRLTVT.

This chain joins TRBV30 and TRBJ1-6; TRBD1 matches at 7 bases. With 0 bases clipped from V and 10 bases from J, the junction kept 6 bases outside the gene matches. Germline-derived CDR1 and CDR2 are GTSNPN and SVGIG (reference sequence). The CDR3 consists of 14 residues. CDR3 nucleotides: TGTGCCTGGAGTGTAGAGAGGGGGCGATCACCCCTCCACTTT. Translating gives CAWSVERGRSPLHF.